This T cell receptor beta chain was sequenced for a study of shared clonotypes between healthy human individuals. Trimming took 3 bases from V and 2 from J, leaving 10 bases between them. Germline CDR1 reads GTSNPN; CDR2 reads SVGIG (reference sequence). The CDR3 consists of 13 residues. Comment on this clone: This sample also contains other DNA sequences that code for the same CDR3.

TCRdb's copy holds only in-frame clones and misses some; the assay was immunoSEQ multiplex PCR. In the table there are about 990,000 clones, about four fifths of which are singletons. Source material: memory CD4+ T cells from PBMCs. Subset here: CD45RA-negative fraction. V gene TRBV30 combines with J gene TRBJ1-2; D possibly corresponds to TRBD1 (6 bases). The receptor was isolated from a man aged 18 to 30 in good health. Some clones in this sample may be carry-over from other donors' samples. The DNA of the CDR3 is TGTGCCTGGAGCCTGGACAGAAACTATGGCTACACCTTC. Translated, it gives CAWSLDRNYGYTF.